This T cell receptor (beta chain) was observed in a study of T cell responses to AZD1222 COVID-19 vaccine. TCRdb's table, derived via immunoSEQ multiplex PCR, lists solely in-frame clones and lacks some. The data contain 180,000 or so clones, less than 95% of them singletons. This receptor was identified in an adult in good health. This specimen was peripheral blood, taken on day 0 of AZD1222 vaccination.

The DNA of the CDR3 is TGTGCCAGCAGTTACTCGATCCTGGCGACCGGGGAGCTGTTTTTT. Translated: CASSYSILATGELFF. This chain links TRBV6-5 with TRBJ2-2; the D is unclear. Germline CDR1 MNHEY, CDR2 SVGAGI. The V end was cut by 0 bases, the J end by 5 bases, with 10 bases between. This CDR3 has 15 amino acids.